Listed below are T cell receptor beta chains from one sample, sequenced in a study of blood T cell repertoires in COVID-19. Profiled with immunoSEQ multiplex PCR; TCRdb holds only in-frame clones, not every one. The table lists 250,000 to 400,000 clones, 85% to 90% of them singletons. The sample consisted of peripheral blood. These receptors were obtained from a woman aged 25 to 45 with COVID-19, enrolled during active disease. Each CDR3 is given with its conserved first and last residue. The D gene is left open where the match is weak. Clone size is shown for a subset of rows, as once, few, many or a class of expanded clone.

d_gene,len,v_gene,abundance,j_gene,CDR3nt,CDR3aa
.,14,TRBV25-1,.,TRBJ1-2,TGTGCCAGCAGTGAACAGGGTAGTTGGGATGGCTACACCTTC,CASSEQGSWDGYTF
TRBD1,16,TRBV24-1,.,TRBJ1-4,TGTGCCACCAGTGACCCCACAGGGGCTGGACGGGAAAAACTGTTTTTT,CATSDPTGAGREKLFF
TRBD1,14,TRBV6-5,.,TRBJ1-1,TGTGCCAGCTCCCCGGGACAGTCGAACACTGAAGCTTTCTTT,CASSPGQSNTEAFF
TRBD1,15,TRBV30,.,TRBJ1-5,TGTGCCTGGAGCCGGGGACAGGGGAGGAATCAGCCCCAGCATTTT,CAWSRGQGRNQPQHF
TRBD1,13,TRBV10-2,.,TRBJ1-1,TGCGCCAGCAGTACAGGGGAAGGCACTGAAGCTTTCTTT,CASSTGEGTEAFF
.,13,TRBV6-5,.,TRBJ1-2,TGTGCCAGCAGCGGGGGGATTAACTATGGCTACACCTTC,CASSGGINYGYTF
.,13,TRBV18,.,TRBJ2-7,TGTGCCAGCTCGTCGGGACATGGCTACGAGCAGTACTTC,CASSSGHGYEQYF
.,14,TRBV11-2,once,TRBJ1-5,TGTGCCAGCAGCTTAAGAGGGAGCAATCAGCCCCAGCATTTT,CASSLRGSNQPQHF
TRBD1,14,TRBV7-9,.,TRBJ1-2,TGTGCCAGCAGCTTAGGCTCAGGGGGCGGTGGCTACACCTTC,CASSLGSGGGGYTF
.,11,TRBV7-9,.,TRBJ1-2,TGTGCCAGCAGCCATTACTATGGCTACACCTTC,CASSHYYGYTF
.,14,TRBV28,.,TRBJ2-7,TGTGCCAGCAGTTCGGGATTTAGCTCCTACGAGCAGTACTTC,CASSSGFSSYEQYF
TRBD1,17,TRBV10-3,.,TRBJ1-4,TGTGCCATCAGTGAGTCGATAGGGGCAGGGGGCGTTGAAAAACTGTTTTTT,CAISESIGAGGVEKLFF
.,16,TRBV9,.,TRBJ2-3,TGTGCCAGCAGCACCGAGGGGGAAAGGATCCCAGATACGCAGTATTTT,CASSTEGERIPDTQYF